This T cell receptor (beta chain) was identified during a study of blood T cell repertoires in COVID-19. On the study more broadly: The United States, Italy and Spain were the sources of the acute and convalescent COVID-19 samples.

Sequenced by immunoSEQ multiplex PCR; TCRdb stores in-frame clones only, minus some. Found here are 280,000 or so clones, about 83% of them singletons; the top ten hold roughly 10%. The CDR3 runs 16 residues. In germline, CDR1 is SGHDT, CDR2 YYEEEE. V lost 1 base to trimming and J lost 7 bases, with 17 bases between them. This receptor was obtained from a woman between 45 and 65 years old who had recovered from COVID-19. V usage is TRBV5-6 and J usage is TRBJ2-2; the D gene is possibly TRBD1 (6 bases). Sequenced input: peripheral blood. CDR3 in amino acids: CASSLYGTSTGGELFF. DNA for the CDR3: TGTGCCAGCAGCTTGTACGGGACCTCGACAGGCGGGGAGCTGTTTTTT.